This T cell receptor beta chain was obtained from a study of T-cell reconstitution after alpha-beta-depleted transplantation in children. Findings and limits, study-wide: At around two months after transplant, the alpha-beta T cells were reportedly derived from several hundred expanded clones that came from non-depleted graft cells.

The CDR3 is made up of 15 amino acids. V dropped 4 bases and J dropped 8 bases, with 21 bases sitting between them. Germline values: CDR1 DFQATT, CDR2 SNEGSKA (reference sequence). As to this clonotype: Its antigen is currently unknown.

Molecular barcoding with unique molecular identifiers was used for the TCRbeta library. Each CDR3 protein gets one entry after TCRdb re-called the PCR reads with MiXCR. The sample lists about 440,000 distinct CDR3 sequences; approximately 42% were seen once. This specimen consisted of PBMCs, obtained before TCRalphabeta/CD19-depleted stem cell transplant. The chain uses TRBV20-1 and TRBJ2-4; perhaps D is TRBD1 or TRBD2 (6 bases each). This TCR derives from a girl aged 2 to 10 with aplastic anemia, due to receive a stem cell transplant. The CDR3 nucleotides read TGCAGTGCTACGTTTAGGGGGAGGCAATTGGACATTCAGTACTTC. Protein sequence: CSATFRGRQLDIQYF.